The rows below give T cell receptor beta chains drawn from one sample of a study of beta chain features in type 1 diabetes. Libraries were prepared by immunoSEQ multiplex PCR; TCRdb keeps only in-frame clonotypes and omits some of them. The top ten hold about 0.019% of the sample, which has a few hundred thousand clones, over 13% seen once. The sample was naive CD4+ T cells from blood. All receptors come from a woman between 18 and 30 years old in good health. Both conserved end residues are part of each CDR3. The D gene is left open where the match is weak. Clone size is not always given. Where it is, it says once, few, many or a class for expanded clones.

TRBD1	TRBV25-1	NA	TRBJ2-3	TGTGCCAGCAGTGCCCCTACAGGGGTAGATACGCAGTATTTT	CASSAPTGVDTQYF
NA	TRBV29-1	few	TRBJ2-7	TGCAGCGTTGAGTCACAGGGTTATGGCGAGCAGTACTTC	CSVESQGYGEQYF
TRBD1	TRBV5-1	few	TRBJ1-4	TGCGCCAGCAGCGCGGACAGGGGATGGGATGAAAAACTGTTTTTT	CASSADRGWDEKLFF
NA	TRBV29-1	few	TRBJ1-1	TGCAGCGTTATAAGACAGGAAGGGACTGAAGCTTTCTTT	CSVIRQEGTEAFF
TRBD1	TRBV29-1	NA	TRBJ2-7	TGCAGCGTTGGGGGGGCGGGACAGGGATCCTACGAGCAGTACTTC	CSVGGAGQGSYEQYF
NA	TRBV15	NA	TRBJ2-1	TGTGCCACCACCCTACGGGGGTCGCATGAGCAGTTCTTC	CATTLRGSHEQFF
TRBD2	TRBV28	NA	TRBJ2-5	TGTGCCAGCAGTCACCCTTGGGGGGGATACGAGACCCAGTACTTC	CASSHPWGGYETQYF
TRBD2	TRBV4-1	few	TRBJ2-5	TGCGCCAGCAGCCAAGGGATTAGCGGGAACCAAGAGACCCAGTACTTC	CASSQGISGNQETQYF
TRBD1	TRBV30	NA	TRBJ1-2	TGTGCCTGGAGTGGAGACAGGGACGGCTACACCTTC	CAWSGDRDGYTF
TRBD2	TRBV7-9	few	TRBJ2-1	TGTGCCAGCAGCAAGGGACTAGCGGGCAGTTACAATGAGCAGTTCTTC	CASSKGLAGSYNEQFF
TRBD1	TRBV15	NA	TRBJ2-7	TGTGCCACCAGCAGAGATCAGCTACAGGGGGCCCACGAGCAGTACTTC	CATSRDQLQGAHEQYF
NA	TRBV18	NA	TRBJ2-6	TGTGCCAGCTCACCACTCGAGGGTTCTGGGGCCAACGTCCTGACTTTC	CASSPLEGSGANVLTF
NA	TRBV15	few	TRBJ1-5	TGTGCCACCAACAAAGGCGGGCAGCCCCAGCATTTT	CATNKGGQPQHF
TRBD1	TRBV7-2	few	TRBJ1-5	TGTGCCAGCAGCCGGTTCCGGGACAGGGGGCTAGGGCAGCCCCAGCATTTT	CASSRFRDRGLGQPQHF
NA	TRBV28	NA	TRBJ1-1	TGTGCCAGCAGCAGGGGCGGCCGACCTTTCTTT	CASSRGGRPFF
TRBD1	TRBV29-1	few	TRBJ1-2	TGCAGCGGTAGGGGGTCCGGGGACAGGGATAATCTTGGCTACACCTTC	CSGRGSGDRDNLGYTF
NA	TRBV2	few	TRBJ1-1	TGTGCCAGCAGTTGGGGCCCGACAACTGAAGCTTTCTTT	CASSWGPTTEAFF
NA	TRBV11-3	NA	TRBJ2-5	TGTGCCAGCAGCTTAGGAACAGGGATTAATATGGAGACCCAGTACTTC	CASSLGTGINMETQYF
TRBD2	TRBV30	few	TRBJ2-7	TGTGCCTGGAGGGACCGTACGTCGGGAGGGCGTCTCGAGCAGTACTTC	CAWRDRTSGGRLEQYF
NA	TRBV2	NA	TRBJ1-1	TGTGCCAGCAGACTCTACCGGCGGGGGAGAGACACTGAAGCTTTCTTT	CASRLYRRGRDTEAFF
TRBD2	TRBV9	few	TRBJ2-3	TGTGCCAGCAGCGTCGATTTCTTAGCGGGAGGCACAGATACGCAGTATTTT	CASSVDFLAGGTDTQYF
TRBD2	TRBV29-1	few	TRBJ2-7	TGCAGCGTTGTGACTAGCGGAAGCTCCTACGAGCAGTACTTC	CSVVTSGSSYEQYF
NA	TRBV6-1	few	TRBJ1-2	TGTGCCAGCACCGTTCGCGGGCGTAACTATGGCTACACCTTC	CASTVRGRNYGYTF
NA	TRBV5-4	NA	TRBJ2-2	TGTGCCAGCAGCTTGGGGGGTAGCGGAGCGAACACCGGGGAGCTGTTTTTT	CASSLGGSGANTGELFF
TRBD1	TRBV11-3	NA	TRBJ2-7	TGTGCCAGCAGCGTAGGGACAGGTGGGCTCAACGAGCAGTACTTC	CASSVGTGGLNEQYF
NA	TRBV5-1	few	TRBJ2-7	TGCGCCAGCAGGACGTCCGGGGTCCACGAGCAGTACTTC	CASRTSGVHEQYF
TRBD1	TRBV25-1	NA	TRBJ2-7	TGTGCCAGCGGGGACAGGACCTCCTACGAGCAGTACTTC	CASGDRTSYEQYF
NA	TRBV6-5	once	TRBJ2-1	TGTGCCAGCAGTTACCTGGGAGCCTCCTACAATGAGCAGTTCTTC	CASSYLGASYNEQFF
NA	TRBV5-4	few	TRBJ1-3	TGTGCCAGCAGCCGACAGTCTGGAAACACCATATATTTT	CASSRQSGNTIYF